A selection of T cell receptor beta chains follows, all from one sample in a study of T-cell memory formation after mild COVID-19. Using its own MiXCR run on the 5' RACE reads, TCRdb lists one record per CDR3 protein. The profile shows about 470,000 distinct CDR3 sequences, 15% to 20% of them singletons. The specimen sequenced was PBMCs or a T cell subset sorted from them (not recorded which). The receptors come from an adult woman who had mild COVID-19 (a few samples of this study predate the infection). Cell type and time point are not known. Both conserved end residues are part of each CDR3. A D gene is named only where the DNA matches it firmly. Size is omitted from some rows. Given values are once, few, many or a class for expanded clones.

clone size | D gene | J gene | V gene | CDR3 protein | CDR3 DNA
few | - | TRBJ2-2 | TRBV4-3 | CASSQVIPRVRNTGELFF | TGCGCCAGCAGCCAAGTGATCCCTCGGGTGAGAAACACCGGGGAGCTGTTTTTT
few | TRBD2 | TRBJ2-1 | TRBV20-1 | CSALLAGGSWDEQFF | TGCAGTGCTCTACTAGCGGGAGGGTCTTGGGATGAGCAGTTCTTC
- | TRBD1 | TRBJ2-3 | TRBV10-3 | CAISLDRAADTQYF | TGTGCCATCAGTCTTGACAGGGCCGCAGATACGCAGTATTTT
few | TRBD2 | TRBJ2-3 | TRBV6-5 | CASNEAGATSTDTQYF | TGTGCCAGCAACGAAGCGGGAGCCACTAGCACAGATACGCAGTATTTT
few | TRBD2 | TRBJ2-7 | TRBV7-6 | CASSFSLLAVREQYF | TGTGCCAGCAGCTTCTCGCTACTAGCGGTTCGGGAGCAGTACTTC
few | - | TRBJ1-6 | TRBV2 | CASISNYNSPLHF | TGTGCCAGCATAAGTAACTATAATTCACCCCTCCACTTT
- | - | TRBJ2-1 | TRBV5-1 | CASSLELARGRNEQFF | TGCGCCAGCAGCTTGGAGCTAGCCCGAGGCAGGAATGAGCAGTTCTTC
few | - | TRBJ2-1 | TRBV12-3/TRBV12-4 | CASRFGPGEQFF | TGTGCCAGCAGGTTTGGTCCAGGGGAACAGTTCTTC
many | - | TRBJ1-2 | TRBV18 | CASSREGGGYGYTF | TGTGCCAGCTCCCGTGAGGGCGGAGGGTATGGCTACACCTTC
once | - | TRBJ1-1 | TRBV12-3/TRBV12-4 | CASKTRQITEAFF | TGTGCCAGCAAAACTCGACAGATCACTGAAGCTTTCTTT
few | - | TRBJ2-7 | TRBV4-2 | CASSQAGLARSYEQYF | TGTGCCAGCAGCCAAGCGGGGCTAGCGAGATCCTACGAGCAGTACTTC
- | - | TRBJ2-5 | TRBV7-6 | CASSLFSGNQETQYF | TGTGCCAGCAGCTTATTCTCAGGGAACCAAGAGACCCAGTACTTC
- | - | TRBJ2-5 | TRBV10-2 | CATQPLGSEGTQYF | TGCGCCACCCAGCCCCTTGGTAGCGAGGGGACCCAGTACTTC
- | TRBD1 | TRBJ1-5 | TRBV12-3/TRBV12-4 | CASSSQGEVQPQHF | TGTGCCAGCAGTTCACAGGGGGAGGTTCAGCCCCAGCATTTT
- | - | TRBJ2-3 | TRBV6-2/TRBV6-3 | CASSSLPWGKDTQYF | TGTGCCAGCAGTTCCCTCCCATGGGGGAAAGATACGCAGTATTTT
few | TRBD2 | TRBJ2-1 | TRBV12-3/TRBV12-4 | CASSYSGRGNEQFF | TGTGCCAGCAGTTACAGCGGGAGAGGCAATGAGCAGTTCTTC
- | - | TRBJ1-5 | TRBV5-4 | CASSVGDQPQHF | TGTGCCAGCAGCGTAGGGGATCAGCCCCAGCATTTT
- | TRBD2 | TRBJ2-1 | TRBV5-1 | CASSLASSGIEQFF | TGCGCCAGCAGCTTGGCCTCTAGCGGGATTGAGCAGTTCTTC
- | - | TRBJ2-7 | TRBV7-6 | CASSQETGGGKQYF | TGTGCCAGCAGCCAGGAGACAGGAGGTGGGAAGCAGTACTTC
few | TRBD1 | TRBJ1-2 | TRBV12-3/TRBV12-4 | CASSLYPLRGLNYGYTF | TGTGCCAGCAGTTTGTACCCCCTCAGGGGGCTGAATTATGGCTACACCTTC
few | TRBD1 | TRBJ2-1 | TRBV5-1 | CASSLPDRDPFF | TGCGCCAGCAGCCTCCCAGACAGGGATCCGTTCTTC
few | TRBD1 | TRBJ1-1 | TRBV20-1 | CSARVTGGNTEAFF | TGCAGTGCTAGAGTGACAGGGGGGAACACTGAAGCTTTCTTT
few | - | TRBJ1-2 | TRBV30 | CAWSPQQGGRDGYTF | TGTGCCTGGAGTCCTCAACAGGGCGGAAGGGATGGCTACACCTTC
few | - | TRBJ2-3 | TRBV5-5 | CASSLRQTSTDTQYF | TGTGCCAGCAGCTTGCGCCAAACCAGCACAGATACGCAGTATTTT
few | - | TRBJ1-1 | TRBV30 | CAWSVINGDRQAFF | TGTGCCTGGAGTGTAATAAATGGTGACAGACAAGCTTTCTTT
few | TRBD1 | TRBJ1-2 | TRBV29-1 | CSGGTGTAYGYTF | TGCAGCGGGGGGACAGGGACTGCCTATGGCTACACCTTC
- | - | TRBJ2-5 | TRBV5-6 | CASSGVPIKGETQYF | TGTGCCAGCAGCGGGGTGCCCATAAAGGGGGAGACCCAGTACTTC